The 16 T cell receptor beta chains listed next were all sequenced from one sample in a study of OX40 agonist ivuxolimab in advanced cancers. Assay: immunoSEQ multiplex PCR; the TCRdb copy retains only in-frame clones and omits some. The data hold tens of thousands of clones, with around 85% observed a single time. The sequences come from CD4+ or CD8+ T cells sorted from blood, collected in a trial of the OX40 agonist ivuxolimab. Every receptor here comes from an adult with an advanced solid tumor such as melanoma, head and neck, liver or kidney cancer.

In its sample, this clone was seen once. V gene TRBV28 combines with J gene TRBJ1-5; 9 nucleotides align to TRBD1. V dropped 6 bases and J dropped 7; count of bases not matched to a gene: 10. The germline V gene has CDR1 MDHEN and CDR2 SYDVKM. This CDR3 has 15 amino acids. This CDR3 reads CASSPGDRDYQPQHF. CDR3 nucleotides: TGTGCCAGCAGCCCGGGGGACAGGGACTACCAGCCCCAGCATTTT.

The chain uses TRBV7-2 and TRBJ2-1, with D perhaps given as TRBD1 or TRBD2 (5 bases each). The V gene's germline CDR1 is SGHTA and CDR2 FQGNSA. The CDR3 extends over 14 amino acids. V was trimmed by 1 base and J by 6 bases, leaving 10 bases between them. The CDR3 region is CASSLGGNRNEQFF. In nucleotides, the CDR3 is TGTGCCAGCAGCTTAGGGGGGAATCGCAATGAGCAGTTCTTC.

The chain recombines TRBV27 with TRBJ2-7, with TRBD2 identical over 8 bases. The CDR3 extends over 17 amino acids. V trimming: 6 bases; J trimming: 5 bases; junction bases outside the gene matches: 18. Germline V gene lookup returns CDR1 MNHEY and CDR2 SMNVEV (reference sequence). The CDR3 loop reads CASSPGGPGGGRNEQYF. CDR3 coding DNA: TGTGCCAGCAGCCCAGGCGGGCCAGGCGGGGGGAGGAACGAGCAGTACTTC.

The gene calls are TRBV29-1 and TRBJ2-1; D remains unclear. The CDR3 is 15 amino acids. V lost 8 bases and J 4 bases, leaving 21 bases between the germline ends. Germline lookup yields CDR1 SQVTM and CDR2 ANQGSEA. Written as DNA, the CDR3 is TGCAGCTACTACGACCCGAGTCAAGGTTACAATGAGCAGTTCTTC. Translation: CSYYDPSQGYNEQFF.

J is TRBJ2-7 and V is TRBV6-6; TRBD2 matches 9 bases. Germline-derived CDR1 and CDR2 are MNHNY and SVGAGI (reference sequence). After removal of 0 bases from V and 4 bases from J, the junction contained 7 bases not matched to a gene. This CDR3 has 16 amino acids. CDR3 amino acids: CASSYSSSGGRYEQYF. The DNA for the CDR3 is TGTGCCAGCAGTTACTCGTCCAGCGGGGGGAGGTACGAGCAGTACTTC.

The J gene is TRBJ2-5, the V gene TRBV10-1; 9 bases match TRBD2. With V trimmed by 4 bases and J by 4 bases, 7 bases remained unmatched. The CDR3 contains 15 residues. The germline gives CDR1 WNHNN, CDR2 SYGVQD (reference sequence). CDR3: CASSAGLAGPETQYF. In nucleotides, the CDR3 is TGCGCCAGCAGTGCAGGTCTAGCGGGGCCAGAGACCCAGTACTTC.

The chain couples TRBV21-1 to TRBJ2-1; the DNA was not compared with TRBD1, the D call given in the table. TRBV21-1 is reported as a pseudogene. CDR3 length: 17 amino acids. CDR3 bases: TGTGCCAGCATGGGAAGGGACAGGGGGGACACACACAATGAGCAGTTCTTC. It specifies CASMGRDRGDTHNEQFF.

V usage is TRBV2 and J usage is TRBJ2-1; D not resolved. The germline V gene has CDR1 SNHLY and CDR2 FYNNEI. Trimming cost V 4 bases and J 0 bases, with 7 bases left between them. The CDR3 runs to 14 residues. CDR3 sequence reads: CASSGSSSYNEQFF. The DNA of the CDR3 is TGTGCCAGCAGTGGTTCCTCCTCCTACAATGAGCAGTTCTTC.

The chain links TRBV7-3 to TRBJ2-3, with D unresolved. Germline CDR1 is SGHTA and CDR2 is FQGTGA. V was trimmed by 7 bases and J by 1 base, leaving 12 bases between them. This CDR3 is built from 14 residues. The CDR3 spells CASTPRWRTDTQYF. Here the CDR3 DNA reads TGTGCCAGCACTCCTCGCTGGCGCACAGATACGCAGTATTTT. Looking up the rest from reference TRBV7-3 and TRBJ2-3 gives the full variable domain: GAGVSQTPSNKVTEKGKYVELRCDPISGHTALYWYRQSLGQGPEFLIYFQGTGAADDSGLPNDRFFAVRPEGSVSTLKIQRTERGDSAVYLCASTPRWRTDTQYFGPGTRLTVL.

This clone was picked up a small number of times. The chain joins TRBV11-2 to TRBJ1-1, with 7 bases matching TRBD1. Trimming cost V 5 bases and J 4 bases; bases outside gene matches: 10. The germline V gene has CDR1 SGHAT and CDR2 FQNNGV. The CDR3 has 15 residues. The CDR3 DNA reads TGTGCCAGCAGCGCAATGACAGGGCGTGGCACTGAAGCTTTCTTT. Translated, it gives CASSAMTGRGTEAFF.

The CDR3 spells CASSLLLLGGYEQYF. CDR3 DNA: TGTGCCAGCAGCTTACTATTACTAGGGGGGTACGAGCAGTACTTC. The V gene is TRBV7-2, the J gene TRBJ2-7; the D gene could be TRBD1 or TRBD2 (6 bases each). The CDR3 loop spans 15 amino acids. V was shortened by 2 bases and J by 4 bases, with 15 bases between the two germline ends. Germline loops: CDR1 SGHTA, CDR2 FQGNSA.

The chain joins TRBV5-1 to TRBJ2-7, with 7 bases matching TRBD2. The CDR3 has 15 amino acids. V dropped 3 bases and J dropped 0; count of bases not matched to a gene: 6. Germline V gives CDR1 SGHRS, CDR2 YFSETQ. The CDR3 loop reads CASSWSGESSYEQYF. In DNA form, the CDR3 reads TGCGCCAGCAGCTGGAGCGGGGAGAGCTCCTACGAGCAGTACTTC.

The J gene is TRBJ1-2, the V gene TRBV19; 7 bases match TRBD1. Losses at the gene ends were 9 bases for V and 3 bases for J; bases not matched to a gene: 4. Germline V gene lookup returns CDR1 LNHDA and CDR2 SQIVND (reference sequence). The CDR3 runs to 12 residues. The CDR3 DNA is TGTGCCAGCAGGGGGAGTTACTATGGCTACACCTTC. Encoded protein: CASRGSYYGYTF.

This clone showed up just a few times. The chain has TRBV6-1 and TRBJ2-7; D possibly matches TRBD1 or TRBD2 (5 bases each). CDR3 length: 15 residues. With 8 bases removed from V and 1 base from J, the gap between germline ends came to 18 bases. Germline V gives CDR1 MNHNS, CDR2 SASEGT. CDR3 sequence: CASRRDGTGSYEQYF. CDR3 DNA: TGTGCCAGCCGAAGGGACGGGACGGGATCCTACGAGCAGTACTTC.

The rearrangement uses TRBV18 and TRBJ2-7; 9 nucleotides match TRBD1. The CDR3 covers 14 residues. CDR1 is KGHSH and CDR2 is LQKENI in the germline V gene. V lost 6 bases, J lost 2 bases, and 5 bases stayed unmatched. The CDR3 nucleotides read TGTGCCAGCTCCCCCGGGACAGGGCCCTACGAGCAGTACTTC. Residues: CASSPGTGPYEQYF. The full variable domain, with the rest looked up from reference TRBV18 and TRBJ2-7, is NAGVMQNPRHLVRRRGQEARLRCSPMKGHSHVYWYRQLPEEGLKFMVYLQKENIIDESGMPKERFSAEFPKEGPSILRIQQVVRGDSAAYFCASSPGTGPYEQYFGPGTRLTVT.

This clone was seen more than once but under ten times. V and J are TRBV6-4 and TRBJ1-6, with D possibly matching TRBD1 (6 bases). Germline V gives CDR1 MRHNA, CDR2 SNTAGT. The V end was cut by 0 bases, the J end by 11 bases, with 11 bases between. The CDR3 spans 14 residues. CDR3 amino acids: CASSDSAGVAPLHF. In DNA, the CDR3 is TGTGCCAGCAGTGACTCCGCAGGGGTGGCACCCCTCCACTTT.